This T cell receptor (beta chain) was recorded in a study of HIV-infected patients and healthy controls. TCRdb independently ran MiXCR on the 5' RACE reads; one entry per CDR3 protein. The data show 55,000 to 70,000 distinct CDR3 sequences, with 15% to 20% seen just once and more than 1.3% held by the top ten. V was shortened by 6 bases and J by 5 bases, with 19 bases between the two germline ends. The CDR3 extends over 15 amino acids. CDR1 and CDR2 (germline): SGHNT, YENEEA. Sequenced material: CD4+ T cells from blood. The sequence derives from a human donor in good health. This chain connects TRBV11-3 to TRBJ1-1; no definite D call. The CDR3 DNA is TGTGCCAGCAGTAACTTGGGTTTTAGGAGGACTGAAGCTTTCTTT. It yields the protein CASSNLGFRRTEAFF.